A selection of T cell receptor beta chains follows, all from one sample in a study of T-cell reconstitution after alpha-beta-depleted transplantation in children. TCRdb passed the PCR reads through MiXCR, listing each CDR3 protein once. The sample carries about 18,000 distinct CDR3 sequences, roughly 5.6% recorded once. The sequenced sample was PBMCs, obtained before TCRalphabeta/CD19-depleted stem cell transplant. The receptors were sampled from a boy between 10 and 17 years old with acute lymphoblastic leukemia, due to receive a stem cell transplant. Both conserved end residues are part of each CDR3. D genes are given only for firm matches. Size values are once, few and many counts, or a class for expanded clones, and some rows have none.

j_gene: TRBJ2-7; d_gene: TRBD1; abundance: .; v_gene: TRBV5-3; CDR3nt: TGTGCCATCGGCCCTGGGCAGGGGGCTCTGAACGAGCAGTACTTC; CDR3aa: CAIGPGQGALNEQYF
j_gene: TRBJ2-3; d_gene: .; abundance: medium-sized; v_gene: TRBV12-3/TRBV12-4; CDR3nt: TGTGCCAGCAGTCCAGGGGAAGCAGATACGCAGTATTTT; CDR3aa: CASSPGEADTQYF
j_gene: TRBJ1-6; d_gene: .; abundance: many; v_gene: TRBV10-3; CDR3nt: TGTGCCATCAGGGAAGTGAATTTGGGGTCACCCCTCCACTTT; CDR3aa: CAIREVNLGSPLHF
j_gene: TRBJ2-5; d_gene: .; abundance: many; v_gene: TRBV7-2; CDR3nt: TGTGCCAGCAGCCCCCCGGGGCGAGTAGAGACCCAGTACTTC; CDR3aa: CASSPPGRVETQYF
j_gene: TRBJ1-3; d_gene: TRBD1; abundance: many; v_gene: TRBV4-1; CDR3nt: TGCGCCAGCAGCCCGGGACAGGCGCCCTCTGGAAACACCATATATTTT; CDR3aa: CASSPGQAPSGNTIYF
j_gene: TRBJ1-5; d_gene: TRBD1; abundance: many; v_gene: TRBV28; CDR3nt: TGTGCCAGCAGCTCGTACGGGACAGGGGATGGTCAGCCCCAGCATTTT; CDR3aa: CASSSYGTGDGQPQHF
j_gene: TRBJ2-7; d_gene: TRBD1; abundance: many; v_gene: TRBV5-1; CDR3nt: TGCGCCAGCAGCTTGGCCGGGACAGGAGCTACGGAGCAGTACTTC; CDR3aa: CASSLAGTGATEQYF
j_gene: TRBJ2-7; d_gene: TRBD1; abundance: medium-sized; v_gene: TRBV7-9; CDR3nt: TGTGCCAGCAGCTCATGGACAGGGTCCTACGAGCAGTACTTC; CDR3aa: CASSSWTGSYEQYF
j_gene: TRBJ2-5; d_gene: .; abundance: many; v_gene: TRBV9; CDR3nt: TGTGCCAGCAGCGTAGTGGCAGGGCGGGGAGAGACCCAGTACTTC; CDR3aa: CASSVVAGRGETQYF
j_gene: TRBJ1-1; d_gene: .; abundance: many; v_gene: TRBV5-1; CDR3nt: TGCGCCAGCAGCCCGGGGACTGTTGAAGCTTTCTTT; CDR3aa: CASSPGTVEAFF
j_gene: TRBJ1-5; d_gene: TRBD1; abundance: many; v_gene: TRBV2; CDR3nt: TGTGCCAGCAGTCTACAGGGGATTAGCAATCAGCCCCAGCATTTT; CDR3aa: CASSLQGISNQPQHF
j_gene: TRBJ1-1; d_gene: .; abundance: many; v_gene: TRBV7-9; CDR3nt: TGTGCTTCAAGTAGAGGGTTAAACACTGAAGCTTTCTTT; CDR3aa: CASSRGLNTEAFF
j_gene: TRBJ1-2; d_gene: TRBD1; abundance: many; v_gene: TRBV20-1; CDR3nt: TGCAGTGCTAGAGGCCCAGGGACAGTCAAACCTAACTATGGCTACACCTTC; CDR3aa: CSARGPGTVKPNYGYTF
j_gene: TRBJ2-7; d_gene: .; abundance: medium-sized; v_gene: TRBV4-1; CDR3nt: TGCGCCAGCAGCCTCAACGCCGGAAGCGAGCAGTACTTC; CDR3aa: CASSLNAGSEQYF
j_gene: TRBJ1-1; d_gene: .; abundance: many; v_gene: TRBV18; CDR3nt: TGTGCCAGCTCACCCCTGCAGGGCCCGAACACTGAAGCTTTCTTT; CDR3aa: CASSPLQGPNTEAFF
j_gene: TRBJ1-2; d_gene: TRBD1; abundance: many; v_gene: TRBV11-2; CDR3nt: TGTGCCAGCAGCTCGGGGACAGCCTATGGCTACACCTTC; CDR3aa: CASSSGTAYGYTF
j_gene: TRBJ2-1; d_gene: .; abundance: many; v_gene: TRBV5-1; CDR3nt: TGCGCCAGCAGCCCACGAGGATGGGGGGTAGTCGACAATGAGCAGTTCTTC; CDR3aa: CASSPRGWGVVDNEQFF
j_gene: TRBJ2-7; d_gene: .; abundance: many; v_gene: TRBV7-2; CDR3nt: TGTGCCAGCAGCTCCCCGGACCGAGTAGTAGCATACGAGCAGTACTTC; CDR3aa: CASSSPDRVVAYEQYF
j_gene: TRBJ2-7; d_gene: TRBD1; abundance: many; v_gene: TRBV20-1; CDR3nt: TGCAGTGCTAGGAAGGGGGACAGGGAAGGATACGAGCAGTACTTC; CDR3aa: CSARKGDREGYEQYF
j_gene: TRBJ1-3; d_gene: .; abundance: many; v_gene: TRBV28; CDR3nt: TGTGCCAGCAGTTTATTTCCCAACTGGGAGGGGTCTGGAAACACCATATATTTT; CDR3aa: CASSLFPNWEGSGNTIYF
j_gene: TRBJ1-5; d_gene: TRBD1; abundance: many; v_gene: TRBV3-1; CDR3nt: TGTGCCAGCAGCCCCAACAGGGGTGATCAGCCCCAGCATTTT; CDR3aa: CASSPNRGDQPQHF
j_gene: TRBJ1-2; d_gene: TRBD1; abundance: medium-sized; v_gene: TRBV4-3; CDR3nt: TGCGCCAGCAGCCCTGTGGACAGGAACTATGGCTACACCTTC; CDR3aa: CASSPVDRNYGYTF
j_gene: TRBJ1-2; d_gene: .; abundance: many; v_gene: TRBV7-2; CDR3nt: TGTGCCAGCAGCTTAGAGGGGCGGGGGCTTTCCTATGGCTACACCTTC; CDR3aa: CASSLEGRGLSYGYTF
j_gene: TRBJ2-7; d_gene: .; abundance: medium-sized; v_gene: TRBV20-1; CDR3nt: TGCAGTGCTAGAGATATGAAGCAGAGCTACGAGCAGTACTTC; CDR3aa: CSARDMKQSYEQYF
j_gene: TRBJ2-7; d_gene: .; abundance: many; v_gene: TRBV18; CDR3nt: TGTGCCAGCTCGACGAGTCTAGCGACCGACGAGCAGTACTTC; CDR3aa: CASSTSLATDEQYF
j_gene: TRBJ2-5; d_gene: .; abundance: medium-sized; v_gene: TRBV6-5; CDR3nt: TGTGCCAGCAGTTATGGAGGAACCCAAGAGACCCAGTACTTC; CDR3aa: CASSYGGTQETQYF
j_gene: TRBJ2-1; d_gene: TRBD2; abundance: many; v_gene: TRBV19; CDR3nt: TGTGCCAGTAGTACCGGGACTACTCACTTACAGCAGTTCTTC; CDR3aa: CASSTGTTHLQQFF
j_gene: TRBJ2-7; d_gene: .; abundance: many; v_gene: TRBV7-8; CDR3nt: TGTGCCAGCAGCTCGTACGAGCAGTACTTC; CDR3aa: CASSSYEQYF
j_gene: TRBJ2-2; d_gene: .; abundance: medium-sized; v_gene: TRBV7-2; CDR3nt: TGTGCCAGCAGCTTATACGGGACCGGGGAGCTGTTTTTT; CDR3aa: CASSLYGTGELFF